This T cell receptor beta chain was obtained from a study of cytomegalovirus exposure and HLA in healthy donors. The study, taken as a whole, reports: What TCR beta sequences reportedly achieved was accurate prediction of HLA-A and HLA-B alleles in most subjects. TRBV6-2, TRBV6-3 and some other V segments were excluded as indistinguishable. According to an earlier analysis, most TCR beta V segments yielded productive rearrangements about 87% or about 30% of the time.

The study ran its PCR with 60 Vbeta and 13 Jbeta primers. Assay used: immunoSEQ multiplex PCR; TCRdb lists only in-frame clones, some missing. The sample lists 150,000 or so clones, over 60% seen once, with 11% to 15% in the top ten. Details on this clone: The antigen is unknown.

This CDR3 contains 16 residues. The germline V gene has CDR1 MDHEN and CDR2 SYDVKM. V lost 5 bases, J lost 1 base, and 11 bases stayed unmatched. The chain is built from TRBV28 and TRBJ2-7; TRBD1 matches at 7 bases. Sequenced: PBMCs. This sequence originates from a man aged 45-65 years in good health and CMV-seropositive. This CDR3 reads CASSTWDSHRSYEQYF. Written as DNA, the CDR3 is TGTGCCAGCAGTACCTGGGACAGCCATCGGTCCTACGAGCAGTACTTC.